This T cell receptor (beta chain) was documented in a study of blood T cells in healthy people across ages (dated by TCRdb to the mid-2010s). As for the study more broadly: In model experiments, template switching captured about one uniquely barcoded TCR beta cDNA molecule for every two T cells. For two donors (one aged 18 to 29 and one aged 80 or older), the study analyzed two additional independent replicas of 1 million unique cDNA reads from the same blood draw. To track age-related changes in TCR beta repertoire diversity, the study relied on deep sequencing normalized with unique cDNA molecular identifiers. The donors were split into four age groups: young (average about 16 years), middle-aged (39), aged (approximately 60) and long-lived (roughly 86). To avoid experimental bias, donors of different ages were distributed randomly across sequencing lanes.

With respect to this clonotype: Its cognate antigen has yet to be identified. Within one base of it there is no much larger clone, and no base qualities were kept.

The library came from 5' RACE. Sequencing took place on an Illumina HiSeq 2500. A second PCR of roughly 7 to 11 cycles was run with a J-beta primer mix and a sample-barcoded 5' primer. A template-switch 5' adaptor carrying 12 random nucleotides introduced a unique molecular identifier onto each TCR beta cDNA molecule. At least 2.5 million CDR3-containing paired-end reads were obtained from each sample. All of the RNA was converted into first-strand cDNA using the Mint cDNA synthesis kit, with a TRBC-specific oligonucleotide serving as the primer. After uracil-DNA glycosylase treatment, a first 18-cycle PCR used universal primers M1SS and BC2_uni_R on all cDNA. The study's own analysis went as follows. Normalization of each sample was performed by random selection of 1 million high-quality reads, each carrying a distinct molecular identifier. Reads with shared molecular identifiers were discarded instead of being binned into consensus sequences. MiTCR, run with a Q25 quality threshold and the strictest error-elimination algorithm, handled CDR3 identification, clonotype clustering and error correction. A nonparametric unseen species model with Euler transformation was used to estimate a lower bound on total TCR beta diversity. TCRdb applied fastp at Q25 and MiXCR to the public reads, then kept only in-frame beta chains. Each entry is one CDR3 protein sequence, shown with its most common DNA and genes. The V and J calls reflect TCRdb's pipeline rather than the authors' work. A total of about 680,000 distinct CDR3 sequences appear in this sample, about 52% of them only once. 25% to 35% of the sample is held by the ten biggest clonotypes.

Donors were roughly 40 systemically healthy Caucasian individuals from Russia aged roughly 6 to 100 years. Each donor gave approximately 9.3 milliliters of peripheral blood, collected into EDTA-treated Vacutainer tubes. Ficoll-Paque density-gradient centrifugation was used to isolate PBMCs, with at least 7 million per sample. Total RNA was extracted from PBMCs with Trizol reagent, with at least 6 micrograms obtained per sample. Naive CD45RAhigh/CD27high T cell percentages were measured by flow cytometry on a PBMC aliquot from every donor. Study-wide findings and limitations: The long-lived group showed more naive CD4+ T cells, fewer expanded clones and increased TCR diversity than the aged group, suggesting age selection. Estimates of total diversity from one million sequenced T cells were regarded as lower bounds and underestimates. Because donor CMV infection status was unknown, age-related changes in expanded clonotypes were potentially confounded. Bulk unsorted PBMC profiling prevented conclusive comparison of naive and antigen-experienced compartments. The percentage of naive T cells measured by flow cytometry correlated strongly with observed TCR beta diversity. Observed TCR beta diversity per million T cells fell roughly linearly with age, and a significant reduction was already apparent by age around 40.

Between the V and J ends, shortened by 3 bases and 4 bases respectively, the junction contains 16 bases. As encoded in the germline V gene (reference sequence), CDR1 is DFQATT while CDR2 is SNEGSKA. From cysteine to phenylalanine, the CDR3 is 15 amino acids long. This entry keeps only the CDR3 DNA: 45 bases, framed from base 1. The source material was blood. This clonotype originated in a woman aged 55-70 years in good health. The chain was built from TRBV20-1 and TRBJ2-1; a tentative D call is TRBD2 (6 bases match). The CDR3 reads as follows: CSARGDSGRYNEQFF. Read as DNA, the sequence is TGCAGTGCTAGGGGGGACTCTGGGCGATACAATGAGCAGTTCTTC.